This TCR beta chain was found in a study of beta chain features in type 1 diabetes. The CDR3 contains 14 residues. The V and J ends lost 0 bases and 5 bases respectively, with 11 bases between them. Germline V gene data show CDR1 as SGHNT and CDR2 as YYREEE (reference sequence). The investigators reverse transcribed all of the isolated RNA, so they sequenced expressed TCRB transcripts. Mean read depth for naive, central memory and regulatory T cell samples was 3 million to 4.5 million reads. Only in-frame clones appear in the TCRdb table, and some are missing; sequencing was by immunoSEQ multiplex PCR. The repertoire has some 900,000 clones, 15% to 20% of them found once; the top ten carry 0.02% to 0.025%. A note on this clone: The antigen is not known.

Study results and limitations: Among patients with Type 1 diabetes, TCRB CDR3s were moderately but significantly shorter in every one of the four CD4+ subsets. It was among patients, rather than healthy donors, that naive, central memory and Treg TCRB repertoires appeared more similar.

The sequencing sample was made of naive CD4+ T cells from blood. The receptor comes from a woman under 30 in good health. The chain combines TRBV5-4 with TRBJ1-1; D possibly corresponds to TRBD1 (5 bases). CDR3 DNA sequence: TGTGCCAGCAGCTTGGGGACAAAGGGAACTGAAGCTTTCTTT. Translated, it gives CASSLGTKGTEAFF.